This TCR beta chain was sequenced for a study of T cell repertoires in cytomegalovirus infection. For the study at large: Public signatures in TCR beta pointed to CMV infection and matching HLA type. General observations from the study: HLA-C-restricted TCR beta clonotypes specific for CMV led the ex vivo response. Frequencies of public TCR beta families were cumulated, and this identified carriers of CMV plus the relevant HLA.

About this clonotype itself: The antigen remains unidentified.

From germline, CDR1 is DFQATT and CDR2 SNEGSKA (reference sequence). The CDR3 runs 13 residues. V was trimmed by 4 bases and J by 4 bases, leaving 11 bases between them. TCRdb passed the reads through MiXCR, listing each CDR3 protein once. The sample comprises under 850,000 distinct CDR3 sequences, 35% to 40% of which are singletons, and 2.5% to 3.5% rests with the top ten. The sequence was obtained from a human donor in good health (CMV status not recorded). Some clones in this sample may be carry-over from other donors' samples. Sequencing input: PBMCs. V gene TRBV20-1 combines with J gene TRBJ1-5; D is unresolved. The CDR3 loop is CSATTENNQPQHF. Here the CDR3 DNA reads TGCAGTGCTACCACAGAGAATAATCAGCCCCAGCATTTT.